This T cell receptor beta chain is drawn from a study of CD8 T cells in ankylosing spondylitis (dated by TCRdb to the late 2010s). Regarding the complete study: T cell receptor beta repertoires were profiled in healthy donors and ankylosing spondylitis patients so that disease-linked TCR variants could be found. The whole study cohort included 108 healthy donors and 25 ankylosing spondylitis patients. Peripheral blood samples were taken, and synovial fluid was additionally collected from ankylosing spondylitis patients.

This clonotype came up many times. Its antigen remains unidentified. Base-call qualities are not available, and no considerably larger clone is one nucleotide away. Summary of the overall study and its limitations: Some motif variants were previously reported in synovial fluid and blood of reactive arthritis patients, suggesting common disease-initiation mechanisms. According to the report, matched synovial fluid samples from ankylosing spondylitis patients were significantly enriched for the disease-linked clones. A CD8+ phenotype was shown by the disease-linked clones, which were found at relatively low frequencies in peripheral blood. A TCR beta motif of eight highly homologous amino acid variants appeared characteristic of blood from ankylosing spondylitis patients.

The sequencer listed for this sample is Illumina HiSeq 2500. Quantitative 5'-RACE with molecular barcodes was used to prepare TCR beta libraries. The source study handled its data this way. To identify disease-linked TCR variants, a new computational method was used, one built on a probabilistic model of VDJ rearrangement. The raw public data were reprocessed by TCRdb itself: fastp quality trimming at Q25, MiXCR clonotype calling, in-frame beta chains only. When rows share a CDR3 protein, they turn into one entry using the most common DNA and genes. In this record, the V and J calls reflect TCRdb's handling and not the investigators' own analysis. The sample table lists around 540,000 distinct CDR3 sequences, approximately 11% of them with a count of one. Jointly, the top ten make up 6.8% of the sample. The CDR3 contains 13 residues, cysteine and phenylalanine counted. Only CDR3 DNA remains: 39 bases, in frame from the first base. The germline V gene gives CDR1 as SGHAT and CDR2 as FQNNGV. V and J are truncated by 3 bases and 0 bases respectively, leaving an intervening sequence of 5 bases.

Sequencing was done on a sample of blood, either unsorted or a sorted T cell fraction (not recorded which). This TCR came from a male donor with ankylosing spondylitis. The chain employs TRBV11-2 and TRBJ2-5; the D gene is not confidently resolved. DNA sequence: TGTGCCAGCAGCTTTTCCCACCAAGAGACCCAGTACTTC. This encodes CASSFSHQETQYF.